The sample holds many counts of the clone carrying this TCR beta chain. The CDR3 has 13 residues. Unmatched junction bases numbered 1, after V lost 5 bases and J lost 1 base. Graves' hyperthyroidism without ophthalmopathy progression within 18 months was termed stable. The data are from a study of T cells in Graves' hyperthyroidism and ophthalmopathy. Turning to the study itself: At the time of initial diagnosis and before any treatment, peripheral blood was collected.

Amplified TCR beta CDR3 regions derived from RNA transcripts. The study used the HTBI primer set for a first-round RT-PCR of the TCR CDR3. Via MiXCR, TCRdb re-called the multiplex PCR reads, giving one row per CDR3 protein. The top ten hold less than 4.5% of the sample, which has 600,000 or so distinct CDR3 sequences, about a sixth seen once. Sequencing was done on a sample of blood. This chain uses TRBV12-3 or TRBV12-4 with TRBJ2-5, with 7 bases aligning to TRBD1. This TCR derives from a woman between 25 and 40 years old with Graves' hyperthyroidism. The CDR3 sequence is CASSNRGQETQYF. CDR3 nucleotides: TGTGCCAGCAGTAACAGGGGCCAAGAGACCCAGTACTTC.